The rows below give T cell receptor beta chains drawn from one sample of a study of T cell responses to AZD1222 COVID-19 vaccine. TCRdb's copy holds only in-frame clones and misses some; the assay was immunoSEQ multiplex PCR. The table lists 150,000 or so clones, 90% of them singletons, with less than 9% in the top ten. The material sequenced was peripheral blood, taken on day 0 of AZD1222 vaccination. The source of these receptors is an adult in good health. The CDR3 runs from the conserved cysteine through the conserved F or W. Fields, in order: J gene, V gene, clone size, D gene, CDR3 DNA, CDR3 protein. The D gene is left open where the match is weak. Part of the rows lack a size; the others show once, few, many or a class for expanded clones.

>TRBJ1-2|TRBV18|NA|NA
TGTGCCAGCTCACCAGCACTTTCTAACTATGGCTACACCTTC
CASSPALSNYGYTF
>TRBJ1-4|TRBV7-9|NA|NA
TGTGCCAGCAGCTTTCCAACAGGCGCAGCTAATGAAAAACTGTTTTTT
CASSFPTGAANEKLFF
>TRBJ1-4|TRBV7-9|once|TRBD1
TGTGCCAGCATCGATTCACAGGGGCCTAATGAAAAACTGTTTTTT
CASIDSQGPNEKLFF
>TRBJ2-5|TRBV7-2|NA|NA
TGTGCCAGCAGCTTACGGACACTGAGAGAGACCCAGTACTTC
CASSLRTLRETQYF
>TRBJ1-2|TRBV7-9|NA|TRBD1
TGTGCCAGCAGCCCTAGTCCGGGACAGGGAGACTATGGCTACACCTTC
CASSPSPGQGDYGYTF
>TRBJ1-1|TRBV9|NA|NA
TGTGCCAGCAGCGTAGCTGGGGGTCCAGACACTGAAGCTTTCTTT
CASSVAGGPDTEAFF
>TRBJ2-1|TRBV4-1|NA|NA
TGCGCCAGCAGCCAAGTAGGGTCTGGGGGGAATGAGCAGTTCTTC
CASSQVGSGGNEQFF
>TRBJ1-2|TRBV11-3|NA|TRBD1
TGTGCCAGCAGCCGTCGGGACAGCCAACCAAAAACAAATGGCTACACCTTC
CASSRRDSQPKTNGYTF
>TRBJ2-1|TRBV7-2|NA|NA
TGTGCCAGCAGCCCCTGGGCAGGTTCTATAAGTGGTGAGCAGTTCTTC
CASSPWAGSISGEQFF
>TRBJ2-6|TRBV6-2/TRBV6-3|NA|TRBD1
TGTGCCAGCAGTTACGGAACAGGGGAGAGCTCTGGGGCCAACGTCCTGACTTTC
CASSYGTGESSGANVLTF
>TRBJ1-6|TRBV3-1/TRBV3-2|NA|NA
TGTGCCAGCAGCCAAGATCCGGCGAGCTCCTATAATTCACCCCTCCACTTT
CASSQDPASSYNSPLHF
>TRBJ2-3|TRBV13|NA|NA
TGTGCCAGCAGCTTAGCGGGGGCCACAGATACGCAGTATTTT
CASSLAGATDTQYF
>TRBJ1-5|TRBV16|NA|NA
TGTGCCAGCAGCCAACCCGCTAGACAGCTTTATAGCAATCAGCCCCAGCATTTT
CASSQPARQLYSNQPQHF
>TRBJ1-2|TRBV12-3/TRBV12-4|NA|TRBD1
TGTGCCAGCAGTCGTGACAGGGTCTATGGCTACACCTTC
CASSRDRVYGYTF
>TRBJ1-5|TRBV28|once|NA
TGTGCCAGCGAACTTCCCGGGGAGACAGACTATAGCAATCAGCCCCAGCATTTT
CASELPGETDYSNQPQHF
>TRBJ2-1|TRBV27|NA|TRBD2
TGTGCCAGCAGTTTTCTCGGTAGCGGGGACCTATACAATGAGCAGTTCTTC
CASSFLGSGDLYNEQFF
>TRBJ2-3|TRBV25-1|NA|NA
TGTGCCAGCAGGCCCCCGGGCCCGAGGCTGGGTACGCAGTATTTT
CASRPPGPRLGTQYF
>TRBJ1-1|TRBV5-1|NA|NA
TGCGCCAGCAGCTTGGGGGACATTACTGAAGCTTTCTTT
CASSLGDITEAFF
>TRBJ2-3|TRBV5-1|NA|NA
TGCGCCAGCAGAGGTGACCCGAACTCAGATACGCAGTATTTT
CASRGDPNSDTQYF
>TRBJ2-7|TRBV7-9|once|TRBD1
TGTGCCAGCAGCCGCCCAGGACAGGGGGCAAGCTACGAGCAGTACTTC
CASSRPGQGASYEQYF
>TRBJ1-2|TRBV4-1|NA|NA
TGCGCCAGCAGCCAAGAGAGGCAGAAGAACTATGGCTACACCTTC
CASSQERQKNYGYTF
>TRBJ2-6|TRBV4-3|NA|TRBD1
TGCGCCAGCAGCCGGGGACAGGGGCCCTCTGGGGCCAACGTCCTGACTTTC
CASSRGQGPSGANVLTF
>TRBJ2-7|TRBV29-1|NA|NA
TGCAGCGTTGCTTATGGGGTTTACGACGAGCAGTACTTC
CSVAYGVYDEQYF
>TRBJ1-1|TRBV30|NA|NA
TGTGCCTGGAGGGGGGGGGAGAAGATGAACACTGAAGCTTTCTTT
CAWRGGEKMNTEAFF
>TRBJ2-7|TRBV6-1|NA|NA
TGTGCCAGCAGTGAAGCTGGAGTCAGGGTGGACGAGCAGTACTTC
CASSEAGVRVDEQYF
>TRBJ2-7|TRBV11-2|NA|TRBD1
TGTGCCAGCAGCCGGGACAGGGGACACGAGCAGTACTTC
CASSRDRGHEQYF
>TRBJ2-5|TRBV3-1/TRBV3-2|NA|TRBD2
TGTGCCAGCAGCCAAGATAGTGCGGGGGGGAGACAAGAGACCCAGTACTTC
CASSQDSAGGRQETQYF
>TRBJ1-5|TRBV28|NA|TRBD1
TGTGCCAGCAGCCGTTGGACAGGGAAAGAGAATCAGCCCCAGCATTTT
CASSRWTGKENQPQHF
>TRBJ1-2|TRBV5-4|NA|NA
TGTGCCAGCGGCGAGGGGGACGTTAACTATGGCTACACCTTC
CASGEGDVNYGYTF
>TRBJ1-1|TRBV11-1|NA|NA
TGTGCCAGCAGCGATATGATGAACACTGAAGCTTTCTTT
CASSDMMNTEAFF
>TRBJ1-6|TRBV6-2/TRBV6-3|NA|NA
TGTGCCAGCAGCGGTGGACCGCGAAATTCACCCCTCCACTTT
CASSGGPRNSPLHF